This T cell receptor (beta chain) was observed in a study of blood T cells in healthy people across ages. Donation came from healthy Caucasian individuals in Russia who were aged 6 to 90. With each sample, at least 5.5 micrograms of total RNA were extracted. The count of this clonotype is one. This CDR3 spans 15 amino acids. Trimming removed 5 bases from V and 7 bases from J; junction bases left unmatched: 10. Per the germline V gene, CDR1 is SGHTA and CDR2 is FQGNSA. Alongside a J-beta primer mix, a sample-barcoded 5' primer served in a second PCR lasting about 7 to 11 cycles. Every cDNA molecule bore a tag from a template-switch adaptor containing 12 random nucleotides. TCRdb recomputed calls from the 5' RACE reads with MiXCR, one row per CDR3 protein. The data show 1.5 million to 1.8 million distinct CDR3 sequences, about 45% seen once.

The material sequenced was blood. This chain links TRBV7-2 with TRBJ2-2; 7 nucleotides agree with TRBD2. This receptor was taken from a woman aged 18-29 years in good health. This CDR3 is CASSLGLVVGGELFF. CDR3 bases: TGTGCCAGCAGCCTAGGACTAGTTGTGGGCGGGGAGCTGTTTTTT.